The source of this T cell receptor (beta chain) is a study of cytotoxic CD8 clonotypes in ibrutinib-treated CLL. Study in general: Results showed some 25 partial and 2 complete responses; following median around 68 months, approximately 15 remained remitted, approximately twelve advanced.

CDR1 and CDR2 (germline): LGHNA, YNFKEQ. Germline trimming cut 0 bases from V and 12 bases from J; bases unmatched to any gene: 10. CDR3 size: 15 residues. Only in-frame clones appear in the TCRdb table, and some are missing; sequencing was by immunoSEQ multiplex PCR. The table lists hundreds of thousands of clones, roughly 80% of them singletons. This clonotype was sampled from a human donor with chronic lymphocytic leukemia. The V gene is TRBV4-2, the J gene TRBJ2-1; 8 bases line up with TRBD2. This specimen was PBMCs, taken before ibrutinib treatment. CDR3 sequence (DNA): TGTGCCAGCAGCCAAGATAGCCTAGCGGGCGAGGGGCAGTTCTTC. Its protein product is CASSQDSLAGEGQFF.